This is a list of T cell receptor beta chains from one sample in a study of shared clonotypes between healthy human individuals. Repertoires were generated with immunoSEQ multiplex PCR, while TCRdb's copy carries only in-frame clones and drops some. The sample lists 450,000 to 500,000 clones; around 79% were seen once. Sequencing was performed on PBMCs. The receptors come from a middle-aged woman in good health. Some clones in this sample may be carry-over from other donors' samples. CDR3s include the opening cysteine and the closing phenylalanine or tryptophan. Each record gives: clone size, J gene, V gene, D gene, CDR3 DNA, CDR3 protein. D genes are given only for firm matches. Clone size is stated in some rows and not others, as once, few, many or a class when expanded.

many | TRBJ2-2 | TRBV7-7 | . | TGTGCTAGCAGCTTAGGGGCCGGGGAGCTGTTTTTT | CASSLGAGELFF
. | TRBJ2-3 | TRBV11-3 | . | TGTGCCAGCAGCCCCGGCGGGGCGGGACCAGATACGCAGTATTTT | CASSPGGAGPDTQYF
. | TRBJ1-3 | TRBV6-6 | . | TGTGCCAGCAGTCCGATGACAGACTCTGGAAACACCATATATTTT | CASSPMTDSGNTIYF
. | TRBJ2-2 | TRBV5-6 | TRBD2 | TGTGCCAGCAGCACCGGACTAGCGAACACCGGGGAGCTGTTTTTT | CASSTGLANTGELFF
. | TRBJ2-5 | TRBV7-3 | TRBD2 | TGTGCCAGCAGCTTCTCTAGCGGACTAGGAGAGACCCAGTACTTC | CASSFSSGLGETQYF
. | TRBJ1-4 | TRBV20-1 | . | TGCAGGAACAGGACGAATGAAAAACTGTTTTTT | CRNRTNEKLFF
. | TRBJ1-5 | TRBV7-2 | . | TGTGCCAGCAGCTTAGACAACATTAGCAATCAGCCCCAGCATTTT | CASSLDNISNQPQHF
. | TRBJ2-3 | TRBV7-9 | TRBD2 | TGTGCCAGCAGCTTCGGACTAGCGGGCACAGATACGCAGTATTTT | CASSFGLAGTDTQYF
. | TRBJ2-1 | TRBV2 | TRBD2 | TGTGCCAGCAGTAACTTGGAGGGGACTAGCGGAAATGAGCAGTTCTTC | CASSNLEGTSGNEQFF
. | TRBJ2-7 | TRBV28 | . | TGTGCCAGCAGTTTGAAGCCCTACGAGCAGTACTTC | CASSLKPYEQYF
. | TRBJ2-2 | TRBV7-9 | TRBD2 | TGTGCCAGCAGCTTAAGGGCCACTGGCGGGAGGAACACCGGGGAGCTGTTTTTT | CASSLRATGGRNTGELFF
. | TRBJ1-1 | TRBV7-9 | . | TGTGCCAGCAGCTTAGCATACAGCCCTTCAGGAGCTTTCTTT | CASSLAYSPSGAFF
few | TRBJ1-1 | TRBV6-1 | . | TGTGCCAGCAGTGAAGCTGGGAGGGGACGGAACACTGAAGCTTTCTTT | CASSEAGRGRNTEAFF
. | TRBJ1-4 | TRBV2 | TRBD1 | TGTGCCAGCAGTGAATCCCGGGACAGGGTAACTAATGAAAAACTGTTTTTT | CASSESRDRVTNEKLFF
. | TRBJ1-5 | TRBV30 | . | TGTGCCTTCTCCAACGGCAGGGATGGGCAGCCCCAGCATTTT | CAFSNGRDGQPQHF
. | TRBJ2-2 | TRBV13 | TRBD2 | TGTGCCAGCAGCCCGGGACTAGCGGGAGTGGTGGCCGGGGAGCTGTTTTTT | CASSPGLAGVVAGELFF
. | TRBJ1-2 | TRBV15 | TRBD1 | TGTGCCACCAGCACGGACAGGGGTAACGGCTACACCTTC | CATSTDRGNGYTF